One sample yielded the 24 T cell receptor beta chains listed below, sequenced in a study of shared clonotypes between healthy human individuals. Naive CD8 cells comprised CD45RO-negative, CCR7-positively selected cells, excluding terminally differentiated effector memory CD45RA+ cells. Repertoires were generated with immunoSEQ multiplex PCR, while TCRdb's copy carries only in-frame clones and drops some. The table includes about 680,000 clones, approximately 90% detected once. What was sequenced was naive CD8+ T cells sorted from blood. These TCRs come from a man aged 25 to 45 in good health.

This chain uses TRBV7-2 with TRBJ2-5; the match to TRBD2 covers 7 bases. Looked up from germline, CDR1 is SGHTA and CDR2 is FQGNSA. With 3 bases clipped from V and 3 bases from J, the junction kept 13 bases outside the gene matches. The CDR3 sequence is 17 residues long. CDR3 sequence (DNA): TGTGCCAGCAGCTTGAGTAGCGGGCGATACCCGGAAGAGACCCAGTACTTC. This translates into CASSLSSGRYPEETQYF.

CDR3 DNA: TGTGCCAGCAGCCCTCGGGGAGGTAGCGGGTCCGGGGAGCTGTTTTTT. Translation gives CASSPRGGSGSGELFF. This chain uses TRBV7-6 with TRBJ2-2; TRBD2 agrees at 7 bases. The V segment lost 5 bases and the J segment 6 bases; nucleotides outside the gene matches: 12. Germline V gene data show CDR1 as SGHVS and CDR2 as FNYEAQ. CDR3 length: 16 residues.

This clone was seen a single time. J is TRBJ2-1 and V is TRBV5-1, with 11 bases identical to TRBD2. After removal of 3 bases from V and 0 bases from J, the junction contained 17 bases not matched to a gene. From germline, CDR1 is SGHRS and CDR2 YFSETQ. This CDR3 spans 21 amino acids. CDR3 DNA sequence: TGCGCCAGCAGCTGGCCCCCCGGGTCGGCTAGCGGGGGGAGCTCCTACAATGAGCAGTTCTTC. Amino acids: CASSWPPGSASGGSSYNEQFF.

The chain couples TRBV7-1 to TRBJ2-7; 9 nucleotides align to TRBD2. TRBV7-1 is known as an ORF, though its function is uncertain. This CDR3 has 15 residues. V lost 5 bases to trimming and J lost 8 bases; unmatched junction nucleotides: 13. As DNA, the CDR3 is TGTGCCAGCAGCGATGGCGGGAGGGGCCACAGACAGCAGTACTTC. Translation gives CASSDGGRGHRQQYF.

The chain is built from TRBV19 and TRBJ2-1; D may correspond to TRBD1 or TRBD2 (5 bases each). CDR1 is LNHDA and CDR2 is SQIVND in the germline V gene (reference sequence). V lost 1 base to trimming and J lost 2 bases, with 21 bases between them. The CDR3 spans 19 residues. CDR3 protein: CASSIGGGIGLIAYNEQFF. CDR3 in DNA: TGTGCCAGTAGTATAGGTGGGGGAATTGGCCTTATCGCCTACAATGAGCAGTTCTTC.

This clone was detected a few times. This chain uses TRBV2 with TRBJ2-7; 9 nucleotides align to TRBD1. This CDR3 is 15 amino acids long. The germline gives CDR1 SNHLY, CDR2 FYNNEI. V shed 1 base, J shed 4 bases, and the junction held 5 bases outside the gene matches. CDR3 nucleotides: TGTGCCAGCAGTGAAGTTCTGACAGGGGGTTACGAGCAGTACTTC. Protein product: CASSEVLTGGYEQYF.

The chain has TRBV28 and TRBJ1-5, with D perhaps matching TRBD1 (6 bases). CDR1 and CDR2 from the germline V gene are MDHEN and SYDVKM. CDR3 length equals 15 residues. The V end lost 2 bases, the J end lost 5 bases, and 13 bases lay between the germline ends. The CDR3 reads CASSLMRGIDQPQHF. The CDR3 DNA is TGTGCCAGCAGTTTAATGAGGGGGATCGATCAGCCCCAGCATTTT.

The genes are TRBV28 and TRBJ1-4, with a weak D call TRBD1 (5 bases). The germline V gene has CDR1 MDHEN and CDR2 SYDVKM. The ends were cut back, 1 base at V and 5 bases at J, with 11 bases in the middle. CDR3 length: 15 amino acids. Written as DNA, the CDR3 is TGTGCCAGCAGTTTATTTCAGCGGGGGAATGAAAAACTGTTTTTT. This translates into CASSLFQRGNEKLFF.

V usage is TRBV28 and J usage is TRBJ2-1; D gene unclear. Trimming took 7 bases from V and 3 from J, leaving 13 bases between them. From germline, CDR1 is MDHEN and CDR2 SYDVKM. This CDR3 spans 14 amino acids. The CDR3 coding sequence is TGTGCCAGCACCCCTGAGGCAGTCTACAATGAGCAGTTCTTC. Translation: CASTPEAVYNEQFF.

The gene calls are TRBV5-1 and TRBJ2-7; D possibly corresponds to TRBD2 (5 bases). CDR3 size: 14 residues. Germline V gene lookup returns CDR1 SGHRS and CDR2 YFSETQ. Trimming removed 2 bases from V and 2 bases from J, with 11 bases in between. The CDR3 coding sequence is TGCGCCAGCAGCTTACGCGGGCCAGCCTACGAGCAGTACTTC. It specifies CASSLRGPAYEQYF.

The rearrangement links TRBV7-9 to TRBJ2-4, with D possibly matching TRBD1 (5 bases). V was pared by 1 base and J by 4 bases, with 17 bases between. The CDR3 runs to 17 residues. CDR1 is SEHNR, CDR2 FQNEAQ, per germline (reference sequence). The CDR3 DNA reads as TGTGCCAGCAGCTTAGAGGGTGGGTGGACACAAAAAAACATTCAGTACTTC. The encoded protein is CASSLEGGWTQKNIQYF.

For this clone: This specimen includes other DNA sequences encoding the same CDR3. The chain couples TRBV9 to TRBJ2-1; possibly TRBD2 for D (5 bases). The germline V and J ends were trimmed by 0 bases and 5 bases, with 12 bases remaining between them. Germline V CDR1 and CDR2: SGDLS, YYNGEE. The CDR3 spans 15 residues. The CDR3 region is CASSVGGGRDNEQFF. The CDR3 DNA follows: TGTGCCAGCAGCGTAGGAGGTGGGAGAGACAATGAGCAGTTCTTC. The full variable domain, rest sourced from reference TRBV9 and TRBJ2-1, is DSGVTQTPKHLITATGQRVTLRCSPRSGDLSVYWYQQSLDQGLQFLIQYYNGEERAKGNILERFSAQQFPDLHSELNLSSLELGDSALYFCASSVGGGRDNEQFFGPGTRLTVL.

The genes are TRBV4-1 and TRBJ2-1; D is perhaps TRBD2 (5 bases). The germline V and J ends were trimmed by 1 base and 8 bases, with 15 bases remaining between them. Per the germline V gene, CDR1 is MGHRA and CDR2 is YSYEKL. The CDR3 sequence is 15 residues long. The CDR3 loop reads CASSQVRGRSDEQFF. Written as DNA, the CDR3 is TGCGCCAGCAGCCAAGTCCGGGGTAGAAGCGATGAGCAGTTCTTC.

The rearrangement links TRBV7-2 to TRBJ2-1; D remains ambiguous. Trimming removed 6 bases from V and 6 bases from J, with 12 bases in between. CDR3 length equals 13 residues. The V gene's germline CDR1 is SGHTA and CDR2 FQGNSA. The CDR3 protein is CASSYLGFNEQFF. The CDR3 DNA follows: TGTGCCAGCAGTTATCTCGGGTTCAATGAGCAGTTCTTC.

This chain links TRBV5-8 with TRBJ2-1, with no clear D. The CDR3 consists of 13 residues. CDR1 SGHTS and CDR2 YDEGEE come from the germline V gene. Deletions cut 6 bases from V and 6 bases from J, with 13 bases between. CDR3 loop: CASKRGSFNEQFF. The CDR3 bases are TGTGCCAGCAAACGCGGCAGCTTCAATGAGCAGTTCTTC. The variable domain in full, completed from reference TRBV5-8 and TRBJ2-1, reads EAGVTQSPTHLIKTRGQQATLRCSPISGHTSVYWYQQALGLGLQFLLWYDEGEERNRGNFPPRFSGRQFPNYSSELNVNALELEDSALYLCASKRGSFNEQFFGPGTRLTVL.

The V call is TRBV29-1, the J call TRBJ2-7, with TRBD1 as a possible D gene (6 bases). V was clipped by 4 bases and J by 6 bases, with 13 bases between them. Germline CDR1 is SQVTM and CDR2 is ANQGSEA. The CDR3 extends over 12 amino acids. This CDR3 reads CSVVPGEGEQYF. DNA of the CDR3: TGCAGCGTTGTGCCAGGGGAAGGCGAGCAGTACTTC.

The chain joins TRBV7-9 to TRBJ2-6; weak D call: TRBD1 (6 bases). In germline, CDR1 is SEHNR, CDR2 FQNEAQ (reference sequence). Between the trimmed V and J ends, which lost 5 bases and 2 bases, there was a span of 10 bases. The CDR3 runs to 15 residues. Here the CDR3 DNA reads TGTGCCAGCAGCGGAGAGGGGGCTGGGGCCAACGTCCTGACTTTC. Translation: CASSGEGAGANVLTF.

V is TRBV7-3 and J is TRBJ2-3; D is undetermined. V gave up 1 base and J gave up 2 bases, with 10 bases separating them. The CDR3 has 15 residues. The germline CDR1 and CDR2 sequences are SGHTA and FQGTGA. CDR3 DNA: TGTGCCAGCAGCTTAAGGTTGAGGCCCACAGATACGCAGTATTTT. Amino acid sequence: CASSLRLRPTDTQYF. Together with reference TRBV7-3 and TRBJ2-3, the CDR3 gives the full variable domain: GAGVSQTPSNKVTEKGKYVELRCDPISGHTALYWYRQSLGQGPEFLIYFQGTGAADDSGLPNDRFFAVRPEGSVSTLKIQRTERGDSAVYLCASSLRLRPTDTQYFGPGTRLTVL.

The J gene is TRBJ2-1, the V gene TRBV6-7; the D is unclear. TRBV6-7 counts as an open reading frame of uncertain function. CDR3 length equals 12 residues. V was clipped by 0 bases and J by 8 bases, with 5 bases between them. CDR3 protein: CASSYSFHEQFF. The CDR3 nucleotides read TGTGCCAGCAGTTACTCGTTTCATGAGCAGTTCTTC.

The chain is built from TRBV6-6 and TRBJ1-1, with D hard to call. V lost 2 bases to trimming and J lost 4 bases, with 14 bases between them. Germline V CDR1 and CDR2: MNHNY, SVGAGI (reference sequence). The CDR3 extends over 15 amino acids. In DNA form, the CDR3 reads TGTGCCAGCAGTTACCGACCCCCCTCTGGCACTGAAGCTTTCTTT. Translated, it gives CASSYRPPSGTEAFF.

The CDR3 spells CASSFGVLLANEQFF. CDR3 DNA: TGTGCCAGCAGTTTTGGGGTGCTCCTGGCGAATGAGCAGTTCTTC. The chain employs TRBV27 and TRBJ2-1, with unresolved D. This CDR3 is built from 15 residues. Trimming stripped 3 bases from V and 7 bases from J, with 16 bases between. The germline gives CDR1 MNHEY, CDR2 SMNVEV (reference sequence).

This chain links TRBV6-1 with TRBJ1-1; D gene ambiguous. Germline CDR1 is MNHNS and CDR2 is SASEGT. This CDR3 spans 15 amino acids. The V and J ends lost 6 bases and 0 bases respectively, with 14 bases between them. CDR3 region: CASSDDRTVNTEAFF. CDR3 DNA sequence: TGTGCCAGCAGCGATGACCGGACGGTGAACACTGAAGCTTTCTTT.

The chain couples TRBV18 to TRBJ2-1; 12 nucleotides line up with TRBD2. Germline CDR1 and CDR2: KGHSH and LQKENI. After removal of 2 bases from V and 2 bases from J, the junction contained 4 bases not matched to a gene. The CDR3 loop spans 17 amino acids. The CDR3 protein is CASSPTTSGRTYNEQFF. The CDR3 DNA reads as TGTGCCAGCTCACCAACTACTAGCGGGAGGACCTACAATGAGCAGTTCTTC. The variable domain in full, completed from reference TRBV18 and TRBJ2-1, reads NAGVMQNPRHLVRRRGQEARLRCSPMKGHSHVYWYRQLPEEGLKFMVYLQKENIIDESGMPKERFSAEFPKEGPSILRIQQVVRGDSAAYFCASSPTTSGRTYNEQFFGPGTRLTVL.

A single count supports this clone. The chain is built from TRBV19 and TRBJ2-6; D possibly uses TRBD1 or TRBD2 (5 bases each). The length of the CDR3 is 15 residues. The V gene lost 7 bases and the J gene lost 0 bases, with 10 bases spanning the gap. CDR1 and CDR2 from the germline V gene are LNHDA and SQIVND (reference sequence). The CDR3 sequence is CASTGPGSGANVLTF. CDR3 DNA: TGTGCCAGTACGGGGCCCGGCTCTGGGGCCAACGTCCTGACTTTC.